This T cell receptor beta chain originates from a study of T cells in Graves' hyperthyroidism and ophthalmopathy. Notes on the study in general: Ophthalmopathy cases were set apart from stable hyperthyroidism by a 13 V-J model.

Disease duration under 2 months; hyperthyroidism patients were aged 18 to 65. CDR3 size: 14 residues. The V segment lost 9 bases and the J segment 9 bases; nucleotides outside the gene matches: 14. The source material, RNA transcripts, was used to amplify TCR beta CDR3 regions. First-round RT-PCR with HTBI primers amplified the TCR CDR3 region. TCRdb reprocessed the multiplex PCR reads with MiXCR, giving one entry per CDR3 protein. Of 550,000 to 650,000 distinct CDR3 sequences in the sample, approximately 13% were seen once. The sample holds many counts of this clonotype. Its antigen is still unknown. The sequencing sample was made of blood. The rearrangement uses TRBV12-3 or TRBV12-4 and TRBJ2-1; TRBD1 aligns across 7 bases. This TCR was sampled from a woman in her 30s with Graves' hyperthyroidism that later progressed to Graves' ophthalmopathy. The CDR3 reads CASSRQGKPGEQFF. In DNA, the CDR3 is TGTGCCAGTAGCAGACAGGGTAAACCGGGTGAGCAGTTCTTC.